Sequencing of this T cell receptor (beta chain) was carried out in a study of blood T cell repertoires in COVID-19. CDR3 length: 14 amino acids. Germline V gene lookup returns CDR1 MNHEY and CDR2 SVGAGI. Trimming removed 4 bases at V and 2 bases at J, with 12 bases between. Measured with immunoSEQ multiplex PCR; TCRdb has only the in-frame clones, and not every one. The sample records about 240,000 clones, around 88% being singletons. The TCR comes from a woman in her 30s who had recovered from COVID-19. J is TRBJ2-7 and V is TRBV6-5, with a possible D match to TRBD1 (6 bases). The specimen sequenced was peripheral blood. The CDR3: CASSFMTGTYEQYF. DNA for the CDR3: TGTGCCAGCAGTTTTATGACAGGAACCTACGAGCAGTACTTC.